A selection of T cell receptor beta chains follows, all from one sample in a study of low-dose radiotherapy and immunotherapy resistance in tumors. TCRdb recomputed calls from the reads with MiXCR, one row per CDR3 protein. The repertoire has 30,000 or so distinct CDR3 sequences, 49% of them found once; the top ten carry 4.5% to 6.5%. Here the sequenced sample was PBMCs, taken after low-dose radiotherapy plus immunotherapy. The receptors shown here come from a male donor with gallbladder cancer. Each CDR3 is given with its conserved first and last residue. D genes are given only for firm matches. Clone size appears in some rows only: once, few, many, or a class for an expanded clone.

. TRBJ2-3 TRBV6-2/TRBV6-3 . CASSLGGASTDTQYF TGTGCCAGCAGTTTAGGCGGGGCTAGCACAGATACGCAGTATTTT
. TRBJ2-6 TRBV3-1 . CASSQESWLARTSGANVLTF TGTGCCAGCAGCCAAGAGTCGTGGCTAGCGCGGACCTCTGGGGCCAACGTCCTGACTTTC
many TRBJ2-3 TRBV5-1 TRBD1 CASSLVGQGYTDTQYF TGCGCCAGCAGCTTGGTGGGACAGGGATACACAGATACGCAGTATTTT
medium-sized TRBJ1-6 TRBV28 TRBD1 CASSTGQGGLRNNSPLHF TGTGCCAGCAGTACCGGACAGGGGGGTCTTCGAAATAATTCACCCCTCCACTTT
. TRBJ2-3 TRBV5-6 . CASSYVSTDTQYF TGTGCCAGCAGCTATGTGAGCACAGATACGCAGTATTTT
medium-sized TRBJ2-7 TRBV28 TRBD1 CASSSVRTGVVEQYF TGTGCCAGCAGTAGCGTGAGGACAGGGGTTGTCGAGCAGTACTTC
few TRBJ2-3 TRBV11-3 . CASSFGATDTQYF TGTGCCAGCAGCTTCGGGGCCACAGATACGCAGTATTTT
. TRBJ1-4 TRBV9 TRBD1 CASTPGVGTENEKLFF TGTGCCAGCACCCCTGGGGTGGGGACAGAGAATGAAAAACTGTTTTTT
. TRBJ2-7 TRBV9 TRBD2 CASSEGGGEQYF TGTGCCAGCAGCGAGGGCGGGGGCGAGCAGTACTTC
many TRBJ2-5 TRBV7-9 TRBD1 CASSLGQGVETQYF TGTGCCAGCAGCTTAGGACAGGGGGTGGAGACCCAGTACTTC
few TRBJ2-1 TRBV5-1 . CASSLARKSYNEQFF TGCGCCAGCAGCTTAGCGAGGAAATCCTACAATGAGCAGTTCTTC
many TRBJ2-7 TRBV29-1 TRBD2 CSVEGTSETYEQYF TGCAGCGTGGAAGGGACTAGCGAGACCTACGAGCAGTACTTC
many TRBJ1-2 TRBV5-4 . CASSPLSTVGYTF TGTGCCAGCAGTCCACTATCGACGGTTGGCTACACCTTC
. TRBJ1-1 TRBV19 . CASTGHLTEAFF TGTGCCTCCACTGGGCATTTAACTGAAGCTTTCTTT
many TRBJ1-1 TRBV27 . CASSLRLGNTEAFF TGTGCCAGCAGTCTAAGGTTGGGGAACACTGAAGCTTTCTTT
few TRBJ2-2 TRBV5-5 . CASSPRASGELFFF .
medium-sized TRBJ2-4 TRBV28 TRBD2 CASGPGGIQYF TGTGCCAGCGGCCCGGGGGGAATTCAGTACTTC
many TRBJ2-1 TRBV7-9 TRBD2 CASSRDYQSGEQFF TGTGCCAGCAGCCGGGACTATCAAAGCGGTGAGCAGTTCTTC
. TRBJ2-1 TRBV20-1 . CSARDTAGSYNEQFF TGCAGTGCTAGAGATACAGCGGGCTCCTACAATGAGCAGTTCTTC
few TRBJ2-7 TRBV6-5 . CASSSRRTAEQYF TGTGCCAGCAGTAGCCGGAGGACAGCCGAGCAGTACTTC
many TRBJ2-3 TRBV19 TRBD2 CASSIRTSGGTDTQYF TGTGCCAGTAGTATAAGGACTAGCGGGGGCACAGATACGCAGTATTTT
. TRBJ1-1 TRBV9 TRBD1 CASSVATGATEAFF TGTGCCAGCAGCGTAGCTACAGGGGCCACTGAAGCTTTCTTT
many TRBJ2-1 TRBV19 TRBD2 CASSIRTGTSGSSEQFF TGTGCCAGTAGTATAAGAACCGGGACTAGCGGGAGTTCGGAGCAGTTCTTC
. TRBJ1-1 TRBV11-2 TRBD1 CASSFAQGAGTEAFF TGTGCCAGCAGCTTCGCACAGGGGGCCGGGACTGAAGCTTTCTTT
many TRBJ2-3 TRBV5-1 TRBD2 CASSLGLAVTDTQYF TGCGCCAGCAGCTTGGGACTAGCGGTTACAGATACGCAGTATTTT
many TRBJ1-1 TRBV29-1 . CSEDRALNTEAFF TGCAGCGAGGACAGAGCCCTGAACACTGAAGCTTTCTTT
. TRBJ2-7 TRBV2 . CASTDSRDTGYEQYF TGTGCCAGCACCGACAGCCGGGACACTGGCTACGAGCAGTACTTC
few TRBJ1-6 TRBV27 TRBD1 CASSFGTENSPLHF TGTGCCAGCAGTTTTGGGACAGAAAATTCACCCCTCCACTTT
few TRBJ2-1 TRBV5-3 . CASSLEVASARNEQFF TGTGCCAGCAGCTTAGAGGTGGCTAGCGCCCGCAATGAACAGTTCTTC
. TRBJ1-2 TRBV6-6 . CASIISRGSPYGYTF TGTGCCAGCATTATCTCAAGAGGAAGTCCCTATGGCTACACCTTC
once TRBJ2-1 TRBV29-1 . CSVFPDSEQFF TGCAGCGTTTTTCCTGACTCTGAGCAGTTCTTC
. TRBJ2-5 TRBV4-2 . CASSQDARGETQYF TGTGCCAGCAGCCAAGATGCGAGGGGGGAGACCCAGTACTTC
many TRBJ1-2 TRBV20-1 TRBD1 CSATTGKGYTF TGCAGTGCCACGACAGGGAAGGGCTACACCTTC
. TRBJ2-5 TRBV6-6 . CATSGWQETQYF TGTGCCACCTCAGGGTGGCAAGAGACCCAGTACTTC
. TRBJ1-5 TRBV20-1 . CSATPSDGLSNQPQHF TGCAGTGCTACCCCCTCGGACGGCCTTAGCAATCAGCCCCAGCATTTT
. TRBJ2-6 TRBV6-1 TRBD1 CASSRDRANVLTF TGTGCCAGCAGCCGGGACAGGGCAAACGTCCTGACTTTC
. TRBJ2-7 TRBV28 . CARENRYSYEQYF TGTGCCAGAGAGAACAGGTACTCCTACGAGCAGTACTTC
once TRBJ2-3 TRBV12-5 TRBD1 CASGLTGASLFTDTQYF TGTGCTAGTGGTTTAACAGGGGCATCTTTGTTCACAGATACGCAGTATTTT